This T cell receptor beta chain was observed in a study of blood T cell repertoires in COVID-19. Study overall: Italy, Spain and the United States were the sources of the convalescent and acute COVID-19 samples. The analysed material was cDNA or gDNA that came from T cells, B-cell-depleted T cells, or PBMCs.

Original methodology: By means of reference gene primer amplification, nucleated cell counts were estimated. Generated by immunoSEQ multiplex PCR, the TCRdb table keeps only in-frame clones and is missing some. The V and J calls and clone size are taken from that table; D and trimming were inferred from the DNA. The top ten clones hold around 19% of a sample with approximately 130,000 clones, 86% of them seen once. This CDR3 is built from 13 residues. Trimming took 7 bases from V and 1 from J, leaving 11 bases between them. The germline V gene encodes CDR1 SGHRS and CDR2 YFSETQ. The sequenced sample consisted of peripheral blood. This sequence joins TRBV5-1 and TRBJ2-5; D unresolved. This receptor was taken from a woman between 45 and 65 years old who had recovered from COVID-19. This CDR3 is CASALSFQETQYF. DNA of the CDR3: TGCGCCAGCGCCTTGAGTTTCCAAGAGACCCAGTACTTC.